This TCR beta chain was sequenced in a study of CD8 T cells in ankylosing spondylitis. Study-level findings and limits: Matched ankylosing spondylitis synovial fluid reportedly showed significant enrichment of disease-linked clones. Reports of some motif variants in reactive arthritis synovial fluid and blood predate this one. Apparently characteristic of ankylosing spondylitis blood was a TCR beta motif (about 8 highly homologous variants).

Quantitative 5'-RACE with molecular barcodes produced the TCR beta libraries. TCRdb re-called the 5' RACE reads through MiXCR, storing one row per CDR3 protein. The data contain around 490,000 distinct CDR3 sequences, roughly 5% of them singletons. This clonotype was seen many times. No antigen is known for it. Germline CDR1 and CDR2: SGHTA and FQGNSA. Trimming removed 2 bases from V and 13 bases from J; junction bases left unmatched: 8. The CDR3 is 13 residues long. This sequence originates from a male donor with ankylosing spondylitis. The sequenced material came from blood, either unsorted or a sorted T cell fraction (not recorded which). The rearrangement links TRBV7-2 to TRBJ2-4; 7 bases fit TRBD1. The CDR3 region has the DNA TGTGCCAGCAGCTTACAGGGGCAAGGGGGCCAGTACTTC. Protein: CASSLQGQGGQYF.